The rows below give T cell receptor beta chains drawn from one sample of a study of blood T cell repertoires in COVID-19. Sequencing used immunoSEQ multiplex PCR; TCRdb keeps in-frame clones, though not all of them. The sample has some 450,000 clones, approximately 88% seen once. Material: peripheral blood. The receptors come from a woman between 45 and 65 years old with COVID-19, enrolled during active disease. Each CDR3 is given with its conserved first and last residue. A D gene is named only where the DNA matches it firmly. The listing skips clone size in some rows; elsewhere it reads once, few, many or a size class.

>-|TRBV10-3|-|TRBJ1-2
CAISESKGQRGEVGYGYTF
TGTGCCATCAGTGAGTCAAAGGGTCAGCGGGGAGAGGTTGGCTATGGCTACACCTTC
>-|TRBV10-1|-|TRBJ1-1
CASSETRENTEAFF
TGCGCCAGCAGTGAGACCCGGGAGAACACTGAAGCTTTCTTT
>-|TRBV19|-|TRBJ1-2
CASSSQGEFYGYTF
TGTGCCAGTAGTTCTCAGGGTGAGTTCTATGGCTACACCTTC
>TRBD2|TRBV27|-|TRBJ2-7
CASSLLAGGSYEQYF
TGTGCCAGCAGTTTATTAGCGGGGGGCTCCTACGAGCAGTACTTC
>TRBD2|TRBV5-6|-|TRBJ2-5
CASSSLAGGYQETQYF
TGTGCCAGCAGCTCTCTAGCGGGGGGGTACCAAGAGACCCAGTACTTC
>-|TRBV9|-|TRBJ1-2
CASSVGGQTESYTF
TGTGCCAGCAGCGTAGGGGGGCAGACCGAGAGCTACACCTTC
>TRBD1|TRBV29-1|-|TRBJ1-1
CSVSQTYGDRVDSEAFF
TGCAGCGTTTCTCAAACCTATGGGGACAGGGTAGATTCTGAAGCTTTCTTT
>TRBD1|TRBV27|-|TRBJ1-5
CASSRQGRGQPQHF
TGTGCCAGCAGTAGACAGGGCCGAGGTCAGCCCCAGCATTTT
>TRBD2|TRBV18|-|TRBJ2-1
CATRARGGSYNEQFF
TGTGCCACTCGCGCACGGGGGGGTTCCTACAATGAGCAGTTCTTC
>TRBD1|TRBV30|-|TRBJ1-2
CAWSNGGGDGYTF
TGTGCCTGGAGCAATGGAGGGGGCGACGGCTACACCTTC
>-|TRBV19|-|TRBJ1-1
CASSIFQGQNTEAFF
TGTGCCAGTAGTATTTTCCAGGGACAGAACACTGAAGCTTTCTTT
>TRBD1|TRBV2|-|TRBJ1-4
CASSEDRGGEKLFF
TGTGCCAGCAGTGAAGACAGGGGTGGAGAAAAACTGTTTTTT
>-|TRBV30|-|TRBJ2-4
CAWSNRQLGNIQYF
TGTGCCTGGAGTAATCGACAGCTTGGAAACATTCAGTACTTC
>-|TRBV6-5|-|TRBJ1-1
CASTRDTIYTEAFF
TGTGCCAGCACCAGGGACACCATTTACACTGAAGCTTTCTTT
>-|TRBV9|once|TRBJ1-6
CASSVRSGQDPLHF
TGTGCCAGCAGCGTACGCTCAGGGCAGGATCCCCTCCACTTT
>-|TRBV13|-|TRBJ2-7
CASSLLQGVHEQYF
TGTGCCAGCAGCTTACTACAGGGCGTCCACGAGCAGTACTTC
>TRBD1|TRBV5-4|-|TRBJ2-7
CASSLAGTGAYEQYF
TGTGCCAGCAGCTTGGCCGGGACAGGGGCCTACGAGCAGTACTTC
>TRBD1|TRBV6-2/TRBV6-3|-|TRBJ1-1
CASSYPVWTGNTEAFF
TGTGCCAGCAGTTACCCCGTGTGGACAGGGAACACTGAAGCTTTCTTT
>TRBD2|TRBV3-1/TRBV3-2|-|TRBJ2-7
CASSLAGADEQYF
TGTGCCAGCAGCCTAGCGGGGGCCGACGAGCAGTACTTC
>-|TRBV20-1|-|TRBJ1-1
CSARDDQFAFF
TGCAGTGCTAGAGATGATCAGTTCGCTTTCTTT
>-|TRBV2|-|TRBJ1-2
CASSVGQGGGYTF
TGTGCCAGCAGTGTTGGGCAGGGAGGTGGCTACACCTTC
>-|TRBV11-2|-|TRBJ1-6
CASSLEPAGSNNSPLHF
TGTGCCAGCAGCTTAGAACCCGCCGGGTCTAATAATTCACCCCTCCACTTT
>-|TRBV6-5|-|TRBJ1-3
CASTGGFSGNTIYF
TGTGCCAGCACTGGGGGCTTCTCTGGAAACACCATATATTTT
>-|TRBV6-5|-|TRBJ1-1
CASRREGGTEAFF
TGTGCCAGCAGGAGGGAGGGTGGGACTGAAGCTTTCTTT
>TRBD1|TRBV10-3|-|TRBJ1-1
CAISDRSRGLLNTEAFF
TGTGCCATCAGTGACCGGTCCAGGGGGCTTCTGAACACTGAAGCTTTCTTT
>-|TRBV18|-|TRBJ2-2
CASSPETGNTGELFF
TGTGCCAGCTCACCTGAGACAGGGAACACCGGGGAGCTGTTTTTT
>-|TRBV7-2|-|TRBJ1-5
CASSLRVGSSNQPQHF
TGTGCCAGCAGCTTAAGGGTTGGGAGTAGCAATCAGCCCCAGCATTTT
>-|TRBV30|-|TRBJ1-1
CAWSSLAGGNTEAFF
TGTGCCTGGAGTTCCTTGGCGGGGGGAAACACTGAAGCTTTCTTT
>-|TRBV12-3/TRBV12-4|-|TRBJ2-7
CASSSTVYEQYF
TGTGCCAGCAGTTCAACGGTCTACGAGCAGTACTTC
>TRBD1|TRBV6-5|-|TRBJ2-7
CASSLDRYEQYF
TGTGCCAGCAGTCTGGACAGGTACGAGCAGTACTTC
>-|TRBV7-3|-|TRBJ2-2
CASSSRAGGELFF
TGTGCCAGCAGCTCAAGAGCCGGGGGGGAGCTGTTTTTT
>-|TRBV7-6|-|TRBJ1-1
CASSLAIGPDILNTEAFF
TGTGCCAGCAGCTTAGCTATAGGGCCGGACATATTGAACACTGAAGCTTTCTTT
>-|TRBV27|-|TRBJ2-7
CASSFTGATYEQYF
TGTGCCAGCAGTTTCACAGGCGCGACCTACGAGCAGTACTTC
>-|TRBV28|-|TRBJ2-7
CASSLTASYEQYF
TGTGCCAGCAGTTTAACAGCCTCCTACGAGCAGTACTTC
>-|TRBV5-1|-|TRBJ1-2
CASSSGLGAYTF
TGCGCCAGCAGCTCGGGACTCGGGGCCTACACCTTC
>-|TRBV19|-|TRBJ1-1
CASSKDLGFTEAFF
TGTGCCAGTTCTAAGGACTTGGGGTTCACTGAAGCTTTCTTT
>-|TRBV18|-|TRBJ2-2
CASSGGLNTGELFF
TGTGCCAGCTCGGGTGGACTGAACACCGGGGAGCTGTTTTTT
>TRBD1|TRBV6-5|-|TRBJ1-3
CASIEDRAGNTIYF
TGTGCCAGCATCGAGGACAGGGCTGGAAACACCATATATTTT
>TRBD1|TRBV10-1|-|TRBJ1-1
CASSEGTGTPLGAFF
TGCGCCAGCAGTGAAGGGACAGGGACGCCCTTAGGAGCTTTCTTT
>TRBD1|TRBV29-1|-|TRBJ1-3
CSVEDRALSGNTIYF
TGCAGCGTTGAGGACAGGGCCCTCTCTGGAAACACCATATATTTT
>-|TRBV19|once|TRBJ2-7
CASSLTVSYEQYF
TGTGCCAGTAGTTTGACAGTTTCCTACGAGCAGTACTTC